The T cell receptor (beta chain) described here comes from a study of blood T cells in healthy people across ages. Using a J-beta primer mix together with a sample-barcoded 5' primer, a second PCR was run for roughly 7 to 11 cycles. Each CDR3 protein gets one entry after TCRdb re-called the 5' RACE reads with MiXCR. The sample lists about 1,400,000 distinct CDR3 sequences, 45% to 70% occurring once. Of note for this clonotype: What it binds is unknown.

Study results and limitations: Nothing was known about donor CMV status, and this possibly confounded expanded clonotype changes.

Germline V CDR1 and CDR2: ENHRY, SYGVKD. Trimming shortened V by 0 bases and J by 5 bases, and 5 bases separated the two germline ends. The CDR3 has 12 residues. Sample: blood. This receptor was obtained from a young man in good health. The chain links TRBV10-3 to TRBJ2-7; D unclear. The CDR3 spells CAISESTHEQYF. DNA for the CDR3: TGTGCCATCAGTGAGTCGACCCACGAGCAGTACTTC.